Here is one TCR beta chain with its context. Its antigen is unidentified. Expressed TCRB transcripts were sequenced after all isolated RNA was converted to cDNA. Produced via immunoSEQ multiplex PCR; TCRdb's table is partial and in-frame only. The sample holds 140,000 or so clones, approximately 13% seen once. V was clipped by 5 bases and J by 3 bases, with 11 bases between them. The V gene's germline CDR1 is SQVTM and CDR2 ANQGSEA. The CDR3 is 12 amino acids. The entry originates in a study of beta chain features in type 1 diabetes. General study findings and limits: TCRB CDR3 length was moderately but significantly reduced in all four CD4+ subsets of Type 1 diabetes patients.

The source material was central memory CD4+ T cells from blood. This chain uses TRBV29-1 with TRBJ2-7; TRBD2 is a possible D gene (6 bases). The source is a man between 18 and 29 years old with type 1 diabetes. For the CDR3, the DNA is TGCAGCGTTCAAGCGGGTGTCTACGAGCAGTACTTC. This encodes CSVQAGVYEQYF.